A selection of T cell receptor beta chains follows, all from one sample in a study of T cell changes during pregnancy in multiple sclerosis. Generated by immunoSEQ multiplex PCR, the TCRdb table keeps only in-frame clones and is missing some. The sample lists about 79,000 clones; about 90% were seen once. The sample was CD4+ T cells from peripheral blood mononuclear cells, taken in the second trimester of pregnancy. These receptors all come from a female donor with multiple sclerosis, enrolled in a pregnancy study. Each CDR3 is given without its conserved first and last residue.

>TRBJ2-1|TRBV11-1
ASSWDMGSNEQF
>TRBJ2-7|TRBV15
ATSRELPVGGYYEQY
>TRBJ2-3|TRBV7-8
ASSSGRGASTDTQY
>TRBJ1-2|TRBV2
ASSVRGDYGYT
>TRBJ1-3|TRBV7-2
ASSLTGNSGNTIY
>TRBJ2-2|TRBV7-9
ASSNSAGGNTGELF
>TRBJ2-7|TRBV7-9
ASSLRQGSSAQY
>TRBJ1-2|TRBV5-8
ASSLRVTAYGYT
>TRBJ1-5|TRBV7-9
ASSRTGDSNQPQH
>TRBJ1-5|TRBV9
ASSVGHTNQPQH
>TRBJ1-1|TRBV5-4
ASSRPREDTEAF
>TRBJ2-1|TRBV19
ASSAPPRGVWLNEQF
>TRBJ1-6|TRBV11-2
ASSLAPGDSPLH
>TRBJ2-7|TRBV4-2
ASSQDAQVTYEQY
>TRBJ1-2|TRBV11-3
ASSEQGLGHYGYT
>TRBJ2-3|TRBV18
ASSPLRQGALTDTQY
>TRBJ1-6|TRBV27
ASSLYSSYNSPLH
>TRBJ2-3|TRBV7-3
ASSFLAGVPDTQY
>TRBJ1-2|TRBV4-3
ASSQELRSGGRQLYHGYT
>TRBJ2-2|TRBV9
ASSAGTSSTGELF
>TRBJ2-7|TRBV19
ASRPGQGFHEQY
>TRBJ2-1|TRBV18
ASSPPDRDNNEQF
>TRBJ2-3|TRBV27
ASSPLPRDTQY
>TRBJ1-1|TRBV19
ASSLGPGAIEAF
>TRBJ1-1|TRBV2
ASSEVDTEAF
>TRBJ2-1|TRBV13
ASSYFSGNYNEQF
>TRBJ2-1|TRBV5-1
ASSLAGGFEQF
>TRBJ2-1|TRBV7-7
ASSPGLIYNEQF
>TRBJ2-1|TRBV6-6
ASSRRGGRDNEQF